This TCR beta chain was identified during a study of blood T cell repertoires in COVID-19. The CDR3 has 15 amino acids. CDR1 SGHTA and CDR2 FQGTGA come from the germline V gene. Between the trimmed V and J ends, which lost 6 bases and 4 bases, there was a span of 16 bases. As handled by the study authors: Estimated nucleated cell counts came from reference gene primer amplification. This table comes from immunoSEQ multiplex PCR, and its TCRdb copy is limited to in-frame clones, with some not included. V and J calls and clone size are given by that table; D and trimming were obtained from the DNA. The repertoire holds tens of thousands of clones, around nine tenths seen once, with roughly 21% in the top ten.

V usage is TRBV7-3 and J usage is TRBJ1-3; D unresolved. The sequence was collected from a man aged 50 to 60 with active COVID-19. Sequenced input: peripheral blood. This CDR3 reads CASSPGSGKGNTIYF. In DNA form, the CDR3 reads TGTGCCAGCAGTCCGGGGTCGGGGAAAGGAAACACCATATATTTT. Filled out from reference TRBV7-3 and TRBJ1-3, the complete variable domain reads GAGVSQTPSNKVTEKGKYVELRCDPISGHTALYWYRQSLGQGPEFLIYFQGTGAADDSGLPNDRFFAVRPEGSVSTLKIQRTERGDSAVYLCASSPGSGKGNTIYFGEGSWLTVV.